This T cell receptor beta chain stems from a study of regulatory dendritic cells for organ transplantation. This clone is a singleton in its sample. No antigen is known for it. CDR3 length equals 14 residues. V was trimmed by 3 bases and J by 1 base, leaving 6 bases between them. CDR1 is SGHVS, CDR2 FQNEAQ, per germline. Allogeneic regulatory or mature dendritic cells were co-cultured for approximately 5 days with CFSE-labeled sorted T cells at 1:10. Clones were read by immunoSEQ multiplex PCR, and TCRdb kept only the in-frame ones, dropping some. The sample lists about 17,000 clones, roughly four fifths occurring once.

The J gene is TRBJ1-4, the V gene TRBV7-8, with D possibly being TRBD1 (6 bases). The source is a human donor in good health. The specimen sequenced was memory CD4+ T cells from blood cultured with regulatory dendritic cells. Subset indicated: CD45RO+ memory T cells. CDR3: CASSLDRTNEKLFF. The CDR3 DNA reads TGTGCCAGCAGCTTGGACAGAACTAATGAAAAACTGTTTTTT.